This record looks at one TCR beta chain sequence and its context. Its antigen is undetermined. This specimen comes from a study of cytomegalovirus exposure and HLA in healthy donors. At the level of the study: From HLA-typed donors, an early data release held 70 million to 100 million unique TCRs. Whole-study results and caveats: An analysis that came later showed most CMV-associated TCR beta chains appearing HLA-restricted. In most subjects, TCR beta sequences reportedly gave accurate predictions of HLA-A and HLA-B alleles.

60 Vbeta and 13 Jbeta primers were used in PCR. The protocol was immunoSEQ multiplex PCR, while the TCRdb copy is restricted to in-frame clones and leaves out a portion. The sample yields tens of thousands of clones, about 80% seen once. The receptor comes from a man aged 30 to 45 in good health and CMV-seronegative. The sequenced material came from PBMCs.

CDR3 sequence reads: CASSFSGNPRREQFF. CDR3 coding DNA: TGTGCCAGCAGTTTTAGCGGAAACCCTCGGAGGGAGCAGTTCTTC. V usage is TRBV28 and J usage is TRBJ2-1; TRBD2 might be the D (6 bases). The ends were cut back, 3 bases at V and 10 bases at J, with 19 bases in the middle. This CDR3 region has 15 residues. CDR1 and CDR2 (germline): MDHEN, SYDVKM.